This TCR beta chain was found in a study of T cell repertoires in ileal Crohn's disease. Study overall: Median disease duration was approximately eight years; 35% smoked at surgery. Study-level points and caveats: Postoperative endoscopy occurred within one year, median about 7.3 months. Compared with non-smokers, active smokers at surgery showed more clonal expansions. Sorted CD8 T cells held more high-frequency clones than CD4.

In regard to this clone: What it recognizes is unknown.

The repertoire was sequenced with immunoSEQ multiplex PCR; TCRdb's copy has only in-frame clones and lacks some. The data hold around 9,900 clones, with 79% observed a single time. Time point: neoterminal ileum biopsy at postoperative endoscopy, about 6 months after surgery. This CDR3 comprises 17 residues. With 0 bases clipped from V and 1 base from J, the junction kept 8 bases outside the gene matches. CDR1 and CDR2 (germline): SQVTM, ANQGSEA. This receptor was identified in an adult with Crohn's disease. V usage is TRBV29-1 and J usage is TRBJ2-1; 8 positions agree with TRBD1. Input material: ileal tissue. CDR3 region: CSVEDAGQVISYNEQFF. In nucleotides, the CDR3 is TGCAGCGTTGAAGATGCGGGACAGGTTATTTCCTACAATGAGCAGTTCTTC.